This entry describes one T cell receptor (beta chain). Its antigen is currently unknown. These data belong to a study of T cell responses to AZD1222 COVID-19 vaccine. Notes on the study in general: After the peak T cell response, and only then, were repertoires sampled. Donors in the cohort were predominantly white British and more often female, and clonal diversity was possibly underestimated.

Germline CDR1 GTSNPN, CDR2 SVGIG (reference sequence). V shed 5 bases, J shed 1 base, and the junction held 2 bases outside the gene matches. The CDR3 is 13 amino acids. Sequenced by immunoSEQ multiplex PCR; TCRdb stores in-frame clones only, minus some. There are 150,000 to 200,000 clones in the sample; more than 80% occur only once, and around 4.5% lies in the top ten. The TCR sequence derives from an adult who received the MenACWY meningococcal vaccine as a control. The sequencing used peripheral blood, collected 28 days after the second dose of the MenACWY control vaccine. This rearrangement joins TRBV30 to TRBJ1-3; 7 bases agree with TRBD1. The CDR3 loop reads CAWAQGSGNTIYF. The DNA of the CDR3 is TGTGCCTGGGCACAGGGGTCTGGAAACACCATATATTTT.